Presented here are 24 T cell receptor beta chains from one specimen sequenced in a study of T-cell reconstitution after alpha-beta-depleted transplantation in children. It was with unique molecular identifiers that the TCRbeta library was prepared. One entry per CDR3 protein results from TCRdb running MiXCR on the PCR reads. The data show about 500,000 distinct CDR3 sequences, about 31% seen once. Source: PBMCs from the stem cell graft donor, taken from the stem cell graft. These receptors came from a human donor who donated a stem cell graft to a child with aplastic anemia.

The chain joins TRBV9 to TRBJ1-2; D unclear. Germline lookup yields CDR1 SGDLS and CDR2 YYNGEE. V was clipped by 4 bases and J by 8 bases, with 18 bases between them. The CDR3 consists of 14 residues. As DNA, the CDR3 is TGTGCCAGCAGCTTAGCCCAGACCCCTTCGGGCTACACCTTC. Amino acids: CASSLAQTPSGYTF.

This clonotype has just a few counts. The rearrangement uses TRBV19 and TRBJ1-1; D is uncertain. The CDR3 has 13 residues. Germline CDR1 is LNHDA and CDR2 is SQIVND (reference sequence). V lost 0 bases and J lost 7, with 9 bases in between. The CDR3 reads CASSIEHLNEAFF. The CDR3 bases are TGTGCCAGTAGTATAGAGCATTTGAATGAAGCTTTCTTT. Full variable domain (missing parts from reference TRBV19 and TRBJ1-1): DGGITQSPKYLFRKEGQNVTLSCEQNLNHDAMYWYRQDPGQGLRLIYYSQIVNDFQKGDIAEGYSVSREKKESFPLTVTSAQKNPTAFYLCASSIEHLNEAFFGQGTRLTVV.

The CDR3 spells CSAPGNSYEQYF. The CDR3 bases are TGCAGTGCCCCGGGGAACTCCTACGAGCAGTACTTC. V usage is TRBV20-1 and J usage is TRBJ2-7; D perhaps matches TRBD2 (5 bases). CDR1 is DFQATT, CDR2 SNEGSKA, per germline (reference sequence). V lost 6 bases and J lost 0, with 9 bases in between. CDR3 size: 12 residues.

The chain combines TRBV10-3 with TRBJ2-3; either TRBD1 or TRBD2 may supply D (5 bases each). Trimming left V 2 bases short and J 8 bases short, with 20 bases between. CDR1 and CDR2 from the germline V gene are ENHRY and SYGVKD. This CDR3 has 16 amino acids. The DNA for the CDR3 is TGTGCCATCAGTGAGAGTCTGGGACCGCTGGGAGTTACGCAGTATTTT. This gives the protein CAISESLGPLGVTQYF.

This clonotype was observed a few times. This chain uses TRBV12-3 or TRBV12-4 with TRBJ1-1; a possible D gene is TRBD1 (6 bases). There are 15 residues in the CDR3. Trimming removed 1 base from V and 0 bases from J, with 9 bases in between. DNA of the CDR3: TGTGCCAGCAGTTTAGACAGGGTAGTGAACACTGAAGCTTTCTTT. This codes for CASSLDRVVNTEAFF.

This clonotype was detected a few times. This rearrangement joins TRBV25-1 to TRBJ2-7; a possible D gene is TRBD1 (6 bases). V shed 4 bases and J shed 12 bases, with 13 bases lying between them. The CDR3 is made up of 11 amino acids. In germline, CDR1 is MGHDK, CDR2 SYGVNS. In DNA form, the CDR3 reads TGTGCCAGCAGTGCGACAGGCAAGCTGTACTTC. Translating it yields CASSATGKLYF.

This chain joins TRBV11-2 and TRBJ2-1, with 11 bases lining up with TRBD2. Germline V gene sequence: CDR1 SGHAT, CDR2 FQNNGV. The junction had 2 bases not matched to a gene; V was cut back by 0 bases and J by 7 bases. The CDR3 has 15 amino acids. The CDR3 region is CASSLESSGGNEQFF. The CDR3 DNA follows: TGTGCCAGCAGCTTAGAATCTAGCGGGGGGAATGAGCAGTTCTTC.

The chain carries TRBV9 and TRBJ1-5, with 7 nucleotides matching TRBD1. V dropped 4 bases and J dropped 5; count of bases not matched to a gene: 9. This CDR3 spans 15 amino acids. Germline loops: CDR1 SGDLS, CDR2 YYNGEE. As DNA, the CDR3 is TGTGCCAGCAGCATATCGGGACAGTTACATCAGCCCCAGCATTTT. Encoded protein: CASSISGQLHQPQHF.

This rearrangement joins TRBV6-1 to TRBJ2-5; D tentatively reads TRBD1 or TRBD2 (5 bases each). The CDR3 is made up of 15 amino acids. Per germline, CDR1 MNHNS and CDR2 SASEGT. The germline V and J ends were trimmed by 6 bases and 1 base, with 15 bases remaining between them. CDR3: CASRPDGTGQETQYF. The CDR3 DNA sequence: TGTGCCAGCAGGCCCGACGGGACCGGCCAAGAGACCCAGTACTTC.

The J gene is TRBJ2-7, the V gene TRBV25-1; TRBD1 agrees at 10 bases. The CDR3 spans 13 residues. Looked up from germline, CDR1 is MGHDK and CDR2 is SYGVNS. V gave up 8 bases and J gave up 5 bases; unmatched junction bases: 6. The CDR3, as DNA: TGTGCCAGCTCCCGGACAGGGGGAAACGAGCAGTACGTC. It codes for CASSRTGGNEQYV.

The V gene is TRBV12-3 or TRBV12-4, the J gene TRBJ2-1; no reliable D call. Trimming removed 8 bases from V and 5 bases from J, with 13 bases in between. CDR3 length: 13 residues. CDR3 bases: TGTGCCAGCTCTCGGACGTCAGACAATGAGCAGTTCTTC. Translation: CASSRTSDNEQFF.

This clonotype was counted a few times. The chain uses TRBV20-1 and TRBJ2-3; 10 bases align to TRBD1. This CDR3 has 14 residues. V lost 4 bases to trimming and J lost 4 bases; unmatched junction nucleotides: 5. The germline CDR1 and CDR2 sequences are DFQATT and SNEGSKA (reference sequence). The CDR3 coding sequence is TGCAGTGCTAAACGACAGGGGGCCGCAGATACGCAGTATTTT. It is translated as CSAKRQGAADTQYF.

This chain joins TRBV13 and TRBJ2-7; perhaps TRBD1 as D (6 bases). The CDR3 has 14 amino acids. The V gene's germline CDR1 is PRHDT and CDR2 FYEKMQ (reference sequence). Trimming took off 5 bases at V and 0 bases at J, with 11 bases between the two ends. CDR3 DNA sequence: TGTGCCAGCAGCCCACAGGGTTACTCCTACGAGCAGTACTTC. Amino acid sequence: CASSPQGYSYEQYF.

This chain joins TRBV27 and TRBJ2-5, with D possibly matching TRBD2 (6 bases). The V end lost 5 bases, the J end lost 5 bases, and 15 bases lay between the germline ends. The germline V gene encodes CDR1 MNHEY and CDR2 SMNVEV (reference sequence). CDR3 length: 14 residues. The CDR3, as DNA: TGTGCCAGCAGTGGGTTGGGACTCAGGGAGACCCAGTACTTC. As protein: CASSGLGLRETQYF.

This clonotype was counted ten times or more. The chain employs TRBV29-1 and TRBJ2-2; 12 bases are a match to TRBD2. CDR1 is SQVTM and CDR2 is ANQGSEA in the germline V gene. With V trimmed by 6 bases and J by 1 base, 6 bases remained unmatched. CDR3 length: 16 residues. CDR3 protein: CSVTGTSGWNTGELFF. The DNA for the CDR3 is TGCAGCGTGACCGGGACTAGCGGGTGGAACACCGGGGAGCTGTTTTTT.

This clonotype has a handful of counts. The rearrangement links TRBV29-1 to TRBJ1-2; 10 bases agree with TRBD1. Germline V gene lookup returns CDR1 SQVTM and CDR2 ANQGSEA. With V trimmed by 4 bases and J by 6 bases, 8 bases remained unmatched. The CDR3 sequence is 14 residues long. This chain's CDR3 is CSVAGTGVSDGYTF. In nucleotides, the CDR3 is TGCAGCGTTGCGGGGACAGGGGTTTCCGATGGCTACACCTTC. Drawing the rest from reference TRBV29-1 and TRBJ1-2, the complete variable domain is SAVISQKPSRDICQRGTSLTIQCQVDSQVTMMFWYRQQPGQSLTLIATANQGSEATYESGFVIDKFPISRPNLTFSTLTVSNMSPEDSSIYLCSVAGTGVSDGYTFGSGTRLTVV.

This clonotype has a handful of counts. CDR3 region: CASSRTGVGTDTQYF. The DNA for the CDR3 is TGTGCCAGCAGCAGGACAGGGGTAGGCACAGATACGCAGTATTTT. The chain links TRBV12-3 or TRBV12-4 to TRBJ2-3, with 9 bases that match TRBD1. The CDR3 loop spans 15 amino acids. The ends lost 6 bases at V and 1 base at J; junction bases unmatched: 5.

In its sample, this clonotype was seen a few times. The rearrangement joins TRBV7-2 to TRBJ2-7, with a tentative D call TRBD2 (5 bases). The germline V and J ends were trimmed by 5 bases and 7 bases, with 12 bases remaining between them. Germline CDR1 is SGHTA and CDR2 is FQGNSA. CDR3 length equals 12 residues. The CDR3 sequence is CASSLLPGEQYV. The CDR3 region has the DNA TGTGCCAGCAGCCTACTTCCGGGGGAGCAGTACGTC.

This clonotype occurred a few times. The rearrangement links TRBV20-1 to TRBJ1-5; D gene unclear. V was trimmed by 0 bases and J by 0 bases, leaving 18 bases between them. Looked up from germline, CDR1 is DFQATT and CDR2 is SNEGSKA (reference sequence). This CDR3 contains 18 residues. CDR3 nucleotide sequence: TGCAGTGCTAGAGATGACCAGGAGTCACTATATAGCAATCAGCCCCAGCATTTT. Translation: CSARDDQESLYSNQPQHF.

CDR3 protein: CASSQGWKTGVNEQFF. CDR3 DNA: TGCGCCAGCAGCCAAGGGTGGAAAACAGGGGTCAATGAGCAGTTCTTC. The chain links TRBV4-3 to TRBJ2-1; 7 bases are shared with TRBD1. The CDR3 totals 16 residues. Germline V gives CDR1 LGHNA, CDR2 YSLEER. The V segment lost 1 base and the J segment 6 bases; nucleotides outside the gene matches: 9.

This clonotype was recorded a few times. The gene calls are TRBV29-1 and TRBJ1-1; D remains unclear. Trimming took off 3 bases at V and 2 bases at J, with 10 bases between the two ends. Looked up from germline, CDR1 is SQVTM and CDR2 is ANQGSEA. The CDR3 spans 13 residues. CDR3 sequence: CSVDYGDNTEAFF. CDR3 DNA sequence: TGCAGCGTTGACTACGGGGATAACACTGAAGCTTTCTTT.

This clonotype came up a few times. The V and J genes are TRBV20-1 and TRBJ2-1, with TRBD2 identical over 7 bases. V shed 0 bases and J 8 bases; nucleotides not matched to a gene: 16. Germline values: CDR1 DFQATT, CDR2 SNEGSKA (reference sequence). The CDR3 has 17 residues. For the CDR3, the DNA is TGCAGTGCTAGAGATCCGTTGGCGGGAGCTCAAGGGTATGAGCAGTTCTTC. It is translated as CSARDPLAGAQGYEQFF.

This clonotype was detected only a few times. This chain links TRBV11-1 with TRBJ2-1; TRBD2 is a possible D gene (6 bases). This CDR3 is built from 18 residues. Germline-derived CDR1 and CDR2 are SGHAT and FQDESV (reference sequence). Between the trimmed V and J ends, which lost 5 bases and 2 bases, there was a span of 22 bases. DNA of the CDR3: TGTGCCAGCAGCCCACCTAGGGCGGGACTTCGGACCTACAATGAGCAGTTCTTC. It yields the protein CASSPPRAGLRTYNEQFF.

This clonotype was counted many times. The V gene is TRBV5-6, the J gene TRBJ2-5; D might be TRBD2 (6 bases). There are 15 residues in the CDR3. Between the trimmed V and J ends, which lost 1 base and 5 bases, there was a span of 15 bases. Germline lookup yields CDR1 SGHDT and CDR2 YYEEEE. The CDR3 reads CASSLLGNGGETQYF. The CDR3 nucleotides read TGTGCCAGCAGCTTGCTAGGCAACGGAGGGGAGACCCAGTACTTC.